The 14 T cell receptor beta chains reported below all come from one sample, sequenced in a study of blood T cell repertoires in COVID-19. Clones were read by immunoSEQ multiplex PCR, and TCRdb kept only the in-frame ones, dropping some. Counted here are 410,000 or so clones, 75% to 90% occurring once; the ten biggest clones make up approximately 1.5%. The sequenced sample consisted of peripheral blood. All receptors derive from a middle-aged woman with COVID-19, enrolled during active disease.

This clone was found once. The chain couples TRBV7-2 to TRBJ1-3; D is possibly TRBD1 (6 bases). This CDR3 spans 16 amino acids. Per the germline V gene, CDR1 is SGHTA and CDR2 is FQGNSA. Trimming took off 2 bases at V and 4 bases at J, with 15 bases between the two ends. CDR3 region: CASSLTPTGLGNTIYF. CDR3 bases: TGTGCCAGCAGCTTAACCCCGACAGGCCTCGGAAACACCATATATTTT.

This chain links TRBV28 with TRBJ1-2; 7 bases align to TRBD1. The CDR3 consists of 15 residues. With 2 bases clipped from V and 6 bases from J, the junction kept 9 bases outside the gene matches. Per the germline V gene, CDR1 is MDHEN and CDR2 is SYDVKM. DNA for the CDR3: TGTGCCAGCAGTTTAGTAGTTGCAACAGGGGATGGCTACACCTTC. It translates to CASSLVVATGDGYTF.

The rearrangement uses TRBV28 and TRBJ1-2; D is undetermined. The ends were cut back, 5 bases at V and 4 bases at J, with 5 bases in the middle. The CDR3 has 11 amino acids. Per germline, CDR1 MDHEN and CDR2 SYDVKM. The CDR3 protein is CASSRGYGYTF. DNA for the CDR3: TGTGCCAGCAGTCGCGGCTATGGCTACACCTTC.

J is TRBJ2-1 and V is TRBV12-1; the table names TRBD2, a call not compared with the DNA. TRBV12-1 represents a pseudogene. This CDR3 spans 14 amino acids. CDR3 bases: TGTGCCAGCAGCGCGAAACTAGCCGGCAATGAGCAGTTCTTC. This encodes CASSAKLAGNEQFF.

This chain connects TRBV19 to TRBJ2-5; 9 bases are a match to TRBD1. The trim removed 1 base at V and 6 bases at J, leaving 3 bases unmatched. The germline gives CDR1 LNHDA, CDR2 SQIVND (reference sequence). CDR3 length: 14 amino acids. The DNA for the CDR3 is TGTGCCAGTAGTATAGGGGGGACAGGGAAGACCCAGTACTTC. It translates to CASSIGGTGKTQYF.

V gene TRBV10-3 combines with J gene TRBJ2-1, with a weak D call TRBD2 (5 bases). Germline CDR1 ENHRY, CDR2 SYGVKD. Trimming removed 6 bases at V and 4 bases at J, with 13 bases between. CDR3 length: 14 residues. CDR3 sequence (DNA): TGTGCCATCAGACAACCCGGGAATTACAATGAGCAGTTCTTC. It translates to CAIRQPGNYNEQFF.

This clone was recorded only once. This chain joins TRBV19 and TRBJ1-5; D gene ambiguous. CDR3 length: 16 residues. Germline CDR1 is LNHDA and CDR2 is SQIVND (reference sequence). With 0 bases removed from V and 2 bases from J, the gap between germline ends came to 11 bases. The CDR3 DNA follows: TGTGCCAGTAGTATAGAGGGCAGCTTGGGCAATCAGCCCCAGCATTTT. It encodes CASSIEGSLGNQPQHF. The full variable domain, completed using reference TRBV19 and TRBJ1-5, is DGGITQSPKYLFRKEGQNVTLSCEQNLNHDAMYWYRQDPGQGLRLIYYSQIVNDFQKGDIAEGYSVSREKKESFPLTVTSAQKNPTAFYLCASSIEGSLGNQPQHFGDGTRLSIL.

This chain joins TRBV4-3 and TRBJ2-5; 11 bases fit TRBD2. V gave up 0 bases and J gave up 2 bases; unmatched junction bases: 11. The CDR3 has 19 amino acids. The V gene's germline CDR1 is LGHNA and CDR2 YSLEER. CDR3 nucleotides: TGCGCCAGCAGCCAAGATATCCTAGCGGGAGGACTCCAGCAAGAGACCCAGTACTTC. It encodes CASSQDILAGGLQQETQYF.

This chain uses TRBV28 with TRBJ1-2; possibly TRBD1 for D (6 bases). Germline V CDR1 and CDR2: MDHEN, SYDVKM. V dropped 7 bases and J dropped 4 bases, with 22 bases sitting between them. CDR3 length: 16 residues. CDR3 nucleotides: TGTGCCAGCAAAACCCCGACAGGCACCGAATTCTATGGCTACACCTTC. Translation gives CASKTPTGTEFYGYTF.

V and J are TRBV6-2 or TRBV6-3 and TRBJ2-7; D is possibly TRBD2 (6 bases). V was trimmed by 2 bases and J by 7 bases, leaving 12 bases between them. The CDR3 is made up of 13 amino acids. Germline assignment: CDR1 MNHEY and CDR2 SVGEGT. The CDR3 nucleotides are TGTGCCAGCAGTTACGGGGGGTTTCCAGAGCAGTACTTC. Its translation: CASSYGGFPEQYF.

The chain links TRBV18 to TRBJ1-3, with TRBD1 matching over 7 bases. Germline V lookup: CDR1 KGHSH, CDR2 LQKENI. V was clipped by 3 bases and J by 0 bases; unmatched bases: 11. The length of the CDR3 is 18 residues. This CDR3 reads CASSPFSQGLASGNTIYF. As DNA, the CDR3 is TGTGCCAGCTCACCTTTTTCACAGGGGCTCGCCTCTGGAAACACCATATATTTT.

The V gene is TRBV11-2, the J gene TRBJ2-1; 7 nucleotides align to TRBD2. V lost 5 bases and J lost 3; bases outside the gene matches: 1. Germline CDR1 is SGHAT and CDR2 is FQNNGV. The length of the CDR3 is 13 residues. CDR3 in DNA: TGTGCCAGCAGCCGGGACTACTACAATGAGCAGTTCTTC. It yields the protein CASSRDYYNEQFF.

The V gene is TRBV27, the J gene TRBJ2-4, with 11 bases lining up with TRBD1. CDR1 MNHEY and CDR2 SMNVEV come from the germline V gene (reference sequence). J was trimmed by 9 bases and V by 4 bases; bases with no gene match: 5. This CDR3 has 14 amino acids. This CDR3 reads CASSYRDRGFIQYF. CDR3 DNA: TGTGCCAGCAGTTACCGGGACAGGGGGTTCATTCAGTACTTC.

This chain connects TRBV7-2 to TRBJ1-4; D is uncertain. The CDR3 sequence is 15 residues long. Per the germline V gene, CDR1 is SGHTA and CDR2 is FQGNSA. The V end lost 0 bases, the J end lost 2 bases, and 7 bases lay between the germline ends. The CDR3 loop is CASSLAQRTNEKLFF. The CDR3 nucleotides are TGTGCCAGCAGCTTAGCCCAGCGTACTAATGAAAAACTGTTTTTT.